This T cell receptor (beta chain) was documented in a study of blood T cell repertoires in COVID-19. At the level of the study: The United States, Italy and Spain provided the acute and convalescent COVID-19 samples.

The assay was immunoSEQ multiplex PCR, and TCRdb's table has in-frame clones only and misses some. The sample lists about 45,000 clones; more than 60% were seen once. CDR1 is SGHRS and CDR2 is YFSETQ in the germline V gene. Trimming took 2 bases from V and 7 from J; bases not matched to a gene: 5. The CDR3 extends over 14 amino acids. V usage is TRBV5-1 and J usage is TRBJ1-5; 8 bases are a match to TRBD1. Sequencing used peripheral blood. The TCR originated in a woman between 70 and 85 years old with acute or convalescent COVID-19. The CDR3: CASSLGQGQQPQHF. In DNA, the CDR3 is TGCGCCAGCAGCTTAGGACAGGGACAACAGCCCCAGCATTTT. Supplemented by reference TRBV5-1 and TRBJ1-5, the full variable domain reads KAGVTQTPRYLIKTRGQQVTLSCSPISGHRSVSWYQQTPGQGLQFLFEYFSETQRNKGNFPGRFSGRQFSNSRSEMNVSTLELGDSALYLCASSLGQGQQPQHFGDGTRLSIL.